This entry features one T cell receptor beta chain sequence. Its antigen is unidentified. Time point described: newly diagnosed GD, antithyroid drugs for less than 3 months. Scientists built the TCR library using RNA that was extracted from PBMCs. Tubes containing EDTA received roughly 10 milliliters of drawn peripheral blood. This entry is derived from a study of regulatory T cells in long-lasting Graves disease. General observations from the study: Having only a small sample size may have limited accuracy. Persistent disease preferred TRBV28, TRBJ1-2 and TRBJ2-5; new disease, TRBV20-1 and TRBJ2-1.

Combining iRepertoire HTBI primers with Arm-PCR of CDR3 regions, the authors built TCR beta libraries. TCRdb redid the calling of the multiplex PCR reads with MiXCR, one entry per CDR3 protein. Here the sample spans more than 450,000 distinct CDR3 sequences, about 12% being singletons. The V gene end was trimmed by 4 bases and the J gene end by 1 base; junction bases not matched to a gene: 13. Per the germline V gene, CDR1 is MGHDK and CDR2 is SYGVNS. CDR3 size: 18 residues. These data also featured in a second study, about T cells in Graves' hyperthyroidism and ophthalmopathy.

The clonotype originates from a young woman with Graves disease. The material was peripheral blood mononuclear cells (PBMCs), obtained at new diagnosis, from a patient treated with antithyroid drugs. V and J are TRBV25-1 and TRBJ2-3; 8 bases line up with TRBD1. This CDR3 reads CASSALDRAFFGTDTQYF. The CDR3 nucleotides read TGTGCCAGCAGTGCTTTGGACAGGGCGTTTTTTGGCACAGATACGCAGTATTTT.